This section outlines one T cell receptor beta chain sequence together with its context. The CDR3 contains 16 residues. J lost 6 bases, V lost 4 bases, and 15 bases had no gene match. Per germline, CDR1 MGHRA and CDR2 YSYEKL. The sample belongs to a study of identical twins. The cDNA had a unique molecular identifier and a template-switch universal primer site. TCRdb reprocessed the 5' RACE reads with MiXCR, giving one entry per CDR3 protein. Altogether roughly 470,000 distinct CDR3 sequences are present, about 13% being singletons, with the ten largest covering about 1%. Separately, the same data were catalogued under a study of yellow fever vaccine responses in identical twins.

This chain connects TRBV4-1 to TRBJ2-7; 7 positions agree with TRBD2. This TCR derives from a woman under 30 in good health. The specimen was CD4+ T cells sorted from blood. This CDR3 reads CASSPIQKRDLREQYF. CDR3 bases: TGCGCCAGCAGCCCAATTCAGAAGCGGGACCTTCGCGAGCAGTACTTC.